These 20 T cell receptor beta chains came from one sample sequenced in a study of T-cell reconstitution after alpha-beta-depleted transplantation in children. It was with unique molecular identifiers that the TCRbeta library was prepared. One entry per CDR3 protein, called by TCRdb with MiXCR from the PCR reads. The sample lists around 670,000 distinct CDR3 sequences; around 12% were seen once. The starting material was PBMCs, obtained before TCRalphabeta/CD19-depleted stem cell transplant. The receptors were gathered from a girl under 10 years old with congenital amegakaryocytic thrombocytopenia, due to receive a stem cell transplant.

The V and J genes are TRBV20-1 and TRBJ1-2; D might be TRBD1 (6 bases). Trimming removed 1 base from V and 0 bases from J, with 12 bases in between. The CDR3 contains 15 residues. The V gene's germline CDR1 is DFQATT and CDR2 SNEGSKA (reference sequence). The chain's CDR3 is CSARGGGATNYGYTF. CDR3 nucleotide sequence: TGCAGTGCTAGAGGGGGGGGGGCCACTAACTATGGCTACACCTTC.

The V and J genes are TRBV20-1 and TRBJ2-2; 7 bases line up with TRBD1. J was trimmed by 4 bases and V by 0 bases; bases with no gene match: 8. CDR1 is DFQATT, CDR2 SNEGSKA, per germline (reference sequence). The CDR3 is 16 amino acids. The CDR3 DNA is TGCAGTGCTAGAGATGACGGCAGGGGGACCACCGGGGAGCTGTTTTTT. Its translation: CSARDDGRGTTGELFF.

This clonotype has a count of ten or more. The gene calls are TRBV7-9 and TRBJ2-3; unclear D gene. Germline-derived CDR1 and CDR2 are SEHNR and FQNEAQ (reference sequence). The V and J ends lost 7 bases and 6 bases respectively, with 14 bases between them. The CDR3 totals 13 residues. The CDR3 DNA is TGTGCCAGCAAAGCTGTCCCTTTTGATACGCAGTATTTT. Translation gives CASKAVPFDTQYF.

This clonotype was counted ten times or more. The V gene is TRBV12-3 or TRBV12-4, the J gene TRBJ1-5, with D unclear. Trimming pared 4 bases from V and 1 base from J, leaving 11 bases between. This CDR3 comprises 15 residues. The CDR3 sequence: CASSYWGSSNQPQHF. CDR3 coding DNA: TGTGCCAGCAGTTACTGGGGTTCGAGCAATCAGCCCCAGCATTTT.

The table lists this clonotype with many counts. This rearrangement joins TRBV7-8 to TRBJ1-3; 7 bases line up with TRBD1. After removal of 1 base from V and 7 bases from J, the junction contained 7 bases not matched to a gene. In germline, CDR1 is SGHVS, CDR2 FQNEAQ. The CDR3 runs 15 residues. CDR3 loop: CASSLGRGRVNTIYF. For the CDR3, the DNA is TGTGCCAGCAGCTTAGGAAGGGGGCGCGTCAACACCATATATTTT.

V gene TRBV5-1 combines with J gene TRBJ2-3, with D perhaps matching TRBD2 (5 bases). Germline V gene lookup returns CDR1 SGHRS and CDR2 YFSETQ. The CDR3 consists of 16 residues. Trimming removed 4 bases at V and 1 base at J, with 16 bases between. The CDR3 DNA reads TGCGCCAGCAGCCCAGGACCGGGGAAGCGCACAGATACGCAGTATTTT. It translates to CASSPGPGKRTDTQYF.

The sample holds many counts of this clonotype. CDR3 DNA: TGCAGTGCTAGAGGAGTTGTGTCCGCAGATACGCAGTATTTT. This encodes CSARGVVSADTQYF. The chain joins TRBV20-1 to TRBJ2-3; D not resolved. The CDR3 is made up of 14 amino acids. CDR1 and CDR2 (germline): DFQATT, SNEGSKA (reference sequence). The ends were cut back, 1 base at V and 4 bases at J, with 12 bases in the middle.

The table lists this clonotype with many counts. V gene TRBV20-1 combines with J gene TRBJ2-1, with no clear D. The CDR3 runs 14 residues. Germline values: CDR1 DFQATT, CDR2 SNEGSKA (reference sequence). V lost 6 bases and J lost 4, with 16 bases in between. CDR3 nucleotide sequence: TGCAGTGCGGCGGTGGGGATTAAATACAATGAGCAGTTCTTC. It specifies CSAAVGIKYNEQFF.

The table lists this clonotype with many counts. The CDR3 sequence is CASSQGQRFGSSYEQYF. The CDR3 nucleotides read TGCGCCAGCAGCCAAGGTCAGCGCTTTGGGTCCTCCTACGAGCAGTACTTC. V usage is TRBV4-1 and J usage is TRBJ2-7; D is ambiguous. V lost 1 base, J lost 0 bases, and 16 bases lay in between. Germline assignment: CDR1 MGHRA and CDR2 YSYEKL. This CDR3 is built from 17 residues.

This chain links TRBV27 with TRBJ2-7; 7 nucleotides line up with TRBD1. Germline CDR1 is MNHEY and CDR2 is SMNVEV (reference sequence). The CDR3 covers 14 residues. The V gene end was trimmed by 6 bases and the J gene end by 4 bases; junction bases not matched to a gene: 9. The CDR3 loop reads CASRRGTAAYEQYF. For the CDR3, the DNA is TGTGCCAGCAGAAGAGGGACAGCGGCTTACGAGCAGTACTTC.

This clonotype was detected many times. This chain joins TRBV5-1 and TRBJ2-5; D may be TRBD2 (5 bases). The CDR3 loop spans 16 amino acids. The germline CDR1 and CDR2 sequences are SGHRS and YFSETQ. The germline V and J ends were trimmed by 2 bases and 2 bases, with 16 bases remaining between them. The CDR3 protein is CASSFRYGPGQETQYF. The CDR3 DNA reads TGCGCCAGCAGCTTTCGGTACGGCCCGGGGCAAGAGACCCAGTACTTC.

This clonotype came up many times. This chain joins TRBV5-1 and TRBJ2-3; 11 bases are shared with TRBD2. Germline loops: CDR1 SGHRS, CDR2 YFSETQ. V lost 3 bases to trimming and J lost 2 bases; unmatched junction nucleotides: 11. The CDR3 totals 18 residues. The CDR3 nucleotides read TGCGCCAGCAGCTCCCCGGGGTTAGCGGGAGGGGCCACAGATACGCAGTATTTT. Translated, it gives CASSSPGLAGGATDTQYF.

The genes are TRBV7-8 and TRBJ2-7; the D gene is possibly TRBD2 (6 bases). Trimming removed 5 bases at V and 3 bases at J, with 11 bases between. Germline loops: CDR1 SGHVS, CDR2 FQNEAQ. CDR3 length: 13 residues. CDR3 protein: CASSGGASYEQYF. Written as DNA, the CDR3 is TGTGCCAGCAGCGGAGGGGCGAGCTACGAGCAGTACTTC. The entire variable domain, with the rest obtained from reference TRBV7-8 and TRBJ2-7, is as follows: GAGVSQSPRYKVAKRGQDVALRCDPISGHVSLFWYQQALGQGPEFLTYFQNEAQLDKSGLPSDRFFAERPEGSVSTLKIQRTQQEDSAVYLCASSGGASYEQYFGPGTRLTVT.

With respect to this clonotype: A much larger clone lies one base from this, so it may be a read error. J is TRBJ2-5 and V is TRBV12-3 or TRBV12-4, with D unclear. This CDR3 region has 15 residues. V was trimmed by 5 bases and J by 5 bases, leaving 18 bases between them. DNA for the CDR3: TGTGCCAGCAGTCCGTCGAGTAACTTCGGTGAGACCCAGTACTTC. It translates to CASSPSSNFGETQYF.

This clonotype has a handful of counts. DNA for the CDR3: TGTGCTAGTGGTTTGGTACCTGGACAGGAAAATACTGAGCAGTTCTTC. Protein: CASGLVPGQENTEQFF. The genes are TRBV12-5 and TRBJ2-1, with 7 nucleotides matching TRBD1. The trim removed 0 bases at V and 9 bases at J, leaving 11 bases unmatched. Germline loops: CDR1 LGHNT, CDR2 FRNRAP. The CDR3 sequence is 16 residues long.

This clonotype has a handful of counts. The gene calls are TRBV4-2 and TRBJ2-3; D remains ambiguous. The CDR3 extends over 16 amino acids. V was cut by 0 bases and J by 1 base, with 11 bases left in between. From germline, CDR1 is LGHNA and CDR2 YNFKEQ. CDR3 sequence: CASSQEGARRTDTQYF. CDR3 DNA: TGTGCCAGCAGCCAAGAAGGAGCGCGACGCACAGATACGCAGTATTTT.

The V call is TRBV20-1, the J call TRBJ2-1; 11 nucleotides line up with TRBD2. The CDR3 is 16 amino acids. J lost 8 bases, V lost 2 bases, and 11 bases had no gene match. The V gene's germline CDR1 is DFQATT and CDR2 SNEGSKA (reference sequence). The CDR3 protein is CSARSLTSGRSDEQFF. CDR3 sequence (DNA): TGCAGTGCTAGAAGCCTCACTAGCGGGAGATCCGATGAGCAGTTCTTC.

This clonotype was seen a few times. The chain is built from TRBV20-1 and TRBJ2-1; D is unresolved. The CDR3 runs to 16 residues. Germline CDR1 and CDR2: DFQATT and SNEGSKA (reference sequence). Trimming took 3 bases from V and 6 from J, leaving 21 bases between them. The CDR3 sequence is CSASRPPALGSNEQFF. The CDR3 DNA reads TGCAGTGCTAGCCGCCCCCCAGCACTCGGGTCCAATGAGCAGTTCTTC.

This chain connects TRBV24-1 to TRBJ2-7; TRBD1 aligns across 7 bases. Germline values: CDR1 KGHDR, CDR2 SFDVKD. J was trimmed by 2 bases and V by 2 bases; bases with no gene match: 8. This CDR3 has 16 residues. As DNA, the CDR3 is TGTGCCACCAGTGATTCAGGGGGTGTGGACCCCTACGAGCAGTACTTC. The encoded protein is CATSDSGGVDPYEQYF.

This clonotype has at least ten counts. The chain carries TRBV29-1 and TRBJ2-7, with TRBD1 matching 9 bases. This CDR3 has 16 residues. CDR1 is SQVTM, CDR2 ANQGSEA, per germline. The V gene end was trimmed by 1 base and the J gene end by 4 bases; junction bases not matched to a gene: 11. CDR3 protein: CSVEGGQGFIEYEQYF. In nucleotides, the CDR3 is TGCAGCGTTGAAGGGGGACAGGGTTTTATCGAGTACGAGCAGTACTTC.